Following are 32 T cell receptor beta chains from one sample sequenced in a study of T cell responses to AZD1222 COVID-19 vaccine. Clones were sequenced by immunoSEQ multiplex PCR, and TCRdb holds only the in-frame ones, with some missing. The sample lists over 200,000 clones; 90% to 95% were seen once. Here the sequenced sample was peripheral blood, taken 28 days after the second dose of the MenACWY control vaccine. The receptors were sampled from an adult who received the MenACWY meningococcal vaccine as a control.

This chain joins TRBV2 and TRBJ2-7; D is perhaps TRBD2 (6 bases). Germline V gives CDR1 SNHLY, CDR2 FYNNEI. V was cut by 6 bases and J by 7 bases, with 19 bases left in between. The CDR3 is 14 amino acids. In DNA, the CDR3 is TGTGCCAGCAGCGTTAGCGGAGGCACTAGAGAGCAGTACTTC. Translation: CASSVSGGTREQYF.

This clone has a single count. The V gene is TRBV7-9, the J gene TRBJ2-1; D might be TRBD1 (5 bases). The CDR3 covers 15 residues. V was trimmed by 3 bases and J by 10 bases, leaving 19 bases between them. Germline CDR1 reads SEHNR; CDR2 reads FQNEAQ (reference sequence). This CDR3 reads CASSLDIGGTKEQFF. Here the CDR3 DNA reads TGTGCCAGCAGCTTGGACATTGGTGGTACAAAGGAGCAGTTCTTC.

This clone was found once. DNA for the CDR3: TGTGCCAGCAAAGAGGGACAGGGAATACCGAACACTGAAGCTTTCTTT. Encoded protein: CASKEGQGIPNTEAFF. The rearrangement uses TRBV27 and TRBJ1-1; 9 nucleotides line up with TRBD1. V lost 7 bases, J lost 1 base, and 10 bases stayed unmatched. This CDR3 is built from 16 residues. Germline values: CDR1 MNHEY, CDR2 SMNVEV (reference sequence).

This chain joins TRBV5-6 and TRBJ1-2; 7 bases agree with TRBD1. V shed 0 bases and J 4 bases; nucleotides not matched to a gene: 3. Germline CDR1 SGHDT, CDR2 YYEEEE. The CDR3 length is 14 residues. The CDR3 DNA reads TGTGCCAGCAGCTTGGGACAGGGAAGCTATGGCTACACCTTC. Translated: CASSLGQGSYGYTF.

DNA for the CDR3: TGTGCCTCAGGGAATCAAAACTATGGCTACACCTTC. Amino acid sequence: CASGNQNYGYTF. The chain recombines TRBV28 with TRBJ1-2, with D possibly TRBD1 on 5 matching bases. This CDR3 spans 12 amino acids. The V gene's germline CDR1 is MDHEN and CDR2 SYDVKM. V was clipped by 11 bases and J by 2 bases, with 12 bases between them.

This chain links TRBV27 with TRBJ2-7; no clear D. Deletions cut 4 bases from V and 4 bases from J, with 5 bases between. This CDR3 contains 11 residues. Germline values: CDR1 MNHEY, CDR2 SMNVEV (reference sequence). The CDR3 nucleotides read TGTGCCAGCAGTTCCAGTTACGAGCAGTACTTC. Protein: CASSSSYEQYF.

The CDR3 protein is CASSIQSGYGDEQFF. CDR3 nucleotide sequence: TGTGCCAGTAGTATCCAAAGTGGATATGGGGATGAGCAGTTCTTC. This rearrangement joins TRBV19 to TRBJ2-1; D remains unclear. Trimming removed 3 bases from V and 8 bases from J, with 17 bases in between. The germline V gene has CDR1 LNHDA and CDR2 SQIVND (reference sequence). The CDR3 consists of 15 residues. Combining the CDR3 with reference TRBV19 and TRBJ2-1 gives the whole variable domain DGGITQSPKYLFRKEGQNVTLSCEQNLNHDAMYWYRQDPGQGLRLIYYSQIVNDFQKGDIAEGYSVSREKKESFPLTVTSAQKNPTAFYLCASSIQSGYGDEQFFGPGTRLTVL.

This chain uses TRBV5-1 with TRBJ2-2, with TRBD1 as a possible D gene (7 bases). CDR1 and CDR2 (germline): SGHRS, YFSETQ. V lost 4 bases and J lost 4, with 17 bases in between. The CDR3 extends over 16 amino acids. The CDR3 DNA follows: TGCGCCAGCAGCCCGGAGGGGGCCCCAAGCACCGGGGAGCTGTTTTTT. This translates into CASSPEGAPSTGELFF.

The V call is TRBV5-1, the J call TRBJ1-6, with a tentative D call TRBD1 (5 bases). There are 17 residues in the CDR3. The germline V and J ends were trimmed by 4 bases and 2 bases, with 16 bases remaining between them. In germline, CDR1 is SGHRS, CDR2 YFSETQ. The CDR3 coding sequence is TGCGCCAGCAGCACGGGACGGACCGGGCCCTATAATTCACCCCTCCACTTT. Protein sequence: CASSTGRTGPYNSPLHF.

The V call is TRBV25-1, the J call TRBJ2-7, with 7 positions matching TRBD1. Germline CDR1 is MGHDK and CDR2 is SYGVNS. J was trimmed by 5 bases and V by 2 bases; bases with no gene match: 3. The CDR3 loop spans 13 amino acids. CDR3 bases: TGTGCCAGCAGTGAAATACAGGGGAACGAGCAGTACTTC. It is translated as CASSEIQGNEQYF.

CDR3 sequence: CASSLVTSQEQYF. CDR3 DNA: TGTGCCAGCAGCTTAGTGACTAGTCAAGAGCAGTACTTC. V gene TRBV7-9 combines with J gene TRBJ2-7, with D possibly TRBD2 on 6 matching bases. V shed 1 base and J shed 7 bases, with 11 bases lying between them. Germline loops: CDR1 SEHNR, CDR2 FQNEAQ (reference sequence). There are 13 residues in the CDR3. The variable domain in full, with the rest retrieved from reference TRBV7-9 and TRBJ2-7, is DTGVSQNPRHKITKRGQNVTFRCDPISEHNRLYWYRQTLGQGPEFLTYFQNEAQLEKSRLLSDRFSAERPKGSFSTLEIQRTEQGDSAMYLCASSLVTSQEQYFGPGTRLTVT.

The gene calls are TRBV24-1 and TRBJ1-3; D uncertain. This CDR3 is 14 amino acids long. Looked up from germline, CDR1 is KGHDR and CDR2 is SFDVKD. Trimming stripped 12 bases from V and 0 bases from J, with 14 bases between. DNA for the CDR3: TGTGCCCCCCCCGTTGCTTCCTCTGGAAACACCATATATTTT. This sequence encodes CAPPVASSGNTIYF.

The chain has TRBV7-3 and TRBJ2-2, with a weak D call TRBD2 (6 bases). The germline gives CDR1 SGHTA, CDR2 FQGTGA. The CDR3 is 16 residues long. V was trimmed by 5 bases and J by 0 bases, leaving 13 bases between them. CDR3 protein: CASSPSRGTNTGELFF. DNA for the CDR3: TGTGCCAGCAGCCCATCGCGGGGCACGAACACCGGGGAGCTGTTTTTT.

The table lists this clone with a count of one. Written as DNA, the CDR3 is TGTGCCAGCAGCGGGGCGGGGACACGGCGTTACATTCAGTACTTC. It yields the protein CASSGAGTRRYIQYF. The chain uses TRBV28 and TRBJ2-4; D possibly uses TRBD1 or TRBD2 (6 bases each). CDR3 length: 15 residues. Per the germline V gene, CDR1 is MDHEN and CDR2 is SYDVKM. V shed 6 bases and J shed 8 bases, with 20 bases lying between them.

This sequence joins TRBV13 and TRBJ1-3; no definite D call. CDR3 size: 13 residues. Per the germline V gene, CDR1 is PRHDT and CDR2 is FYEKMQ (reference sequence). The ends were cut back, 4 bases at V and 5 bases at J, with 9 bases in the middle. In DNA, the CDR3 is TGTGCCAGCAGCTCCTCGTTTCGAAACACCATATATTTT. It encodes CASSSSFRNTIYF.

Comments on this clone: The junction departs from germline at one end; a sequencing error may be responsible. The V gene is TRBV7-2, the J gene TRBJ2-5; TRBD2 matches 8 bases. Germline CDR1 SGHTA, CDR2 FQGNSA. The CDR3 runs to 15 residues. The chain's CDR3 is CASNLAGTYQETQYF. The CDR3 nucleotides read TGTGCCAGCAACTTAGCGGGGACGTACCAAGAGACCCAGTACTTC.

The V and J genes are TRBV7-9 and TRBJ2-7, with TRBD2 as a possible D gene (6 bases). Per the germline V gene, CDR1 is SEHNR and CDR2 is FQNEAQ (reference sequence). This CDR3 contains 12 residues. Deletions cut 5 bases from V and 6 bases from J, with 11 bases between. The CDR3 sequence is CASSPEGREQYF. The CDR3 nucleotides are TGTGCCAGCAGCCCGGAGGGTCGCGAGCAGTACTTC. The full variable domain, with the rest looked up from reference TRBV7-9 and TRBJ2-7, is DTGVSQNPRHKITKRGQNVTFRCDPISEHNRLYWYRQTLGQGPEFLTYFQNEAQLEKSRLLSDRFSAERPKGSFSTLEIQRTEQGDSAMYLCASSPEGREQYFGPGTRLTVT.

CDR3 in DNA: TGCGCCAGCAGCTTGGGGTCAGAATCCTACGAGCAGTACTTC. It yields the protein CASSLGSESYEQYF. This chain joins TRBV5-1 and TRBJ2-7; D gene ambiguous. The CDR3 runs to 14 residues. With 0 bases removed from V and 1 base from J, the gap between germline ends came to 8 bases. Per the germline V gene, CDR1 is SGHRS and CDR2 is YFSETQ.

The chain combines TRBV25-1 with TRBJ1-1, with D possibly being TRBD1 (5 bases). Germline values: CDR1 MGHDK, CDR2 SYGVNS. V lost 7 bases to trimming and J lost 4 bases, with 16 bases between them. The CDR3 covers 14 residues. The CDR3 DNA sequence: TGTGCCAGCACCGAACATGGGGGAGTCACTGAAGCTTTCTTT. Residues: CASTEHGGVTEAFF.

V usage is TRBV21-1 and J usage is TRBJ2-5; the table's D gene call, TRBD2, was not cross checked with the DNA. TRBV21-1 is marked as a pseudogene. The CDR3 has 14 amino acids. The chain's CDR3 is CASSKAVPEGTQYF. The CDR3 bases are TGTGCCAGCAGCAAAGCAGTACCCGAGGGGACCCAGTACTTC.

The chain recombines TRBV6-5 with TRBJ2-7; D uncertain. This CDR3 spans 15 amino acids. V was trimmed by 10 bases and J by 1 base, leaving 20 bases between them. CDR1 MNHEY and CDR2 SVGAGI come from the germline V gene. CDR3 sequence: CATKESFADSYEQYF. The DNA for the CDR3 is TGTGCCACCAAGGAGAGTTTTGCTGATTCCTACGAGCAGTACTTC.

The chain carries TRBV6-2 or TRBV6-3 and TRBJ2-7; the D is unclear. CDR1 MNHEY and CDR2 SVGEGT come from the germline V gene. This CDR3 contains 11 residues. V was pared by 1 base and J by 5 bases, with 3 bases between. The CDR3 reads CASSYLDEQYF. The CDR3 nucleotides read TGTGCCAGCAGTTACTTGGACGAGCAGTACTTC.

The rearrangement links TRBV5-1 to TRBJ2-3; tentative D call: TRBD2 (6 bases). This CDR3 is 13 amino acids long. The germline CDR1 and CDR2 sequences are SGHRS and YFSETQ. The V and J ends lost 7 bases and 0 bases respectively, with 9 bases between them. The CDR3 bases are TGCGCCAGCCGGCGGGATAGCACAGATACGCAGTATTTT. It codes for CASRRDSTDTQYF.

V is TRBV6-6 and J is TRBJ2-7; D is perhaps TRBD1 (5 bases). The CDR3 runs 12 residues. V was clipped by 6 bases and J by 1 base, with 7 bases between them. The germline gives CDR1 MNHNY, CDR2 SVGAGI (reference sequence). CDR3 nucleotide sequence: TGTGCCAGCAGCGCAGGGTCCTACGAGCAGTACTTC. Its protein product is CASSAGSYEQYF.

This chain connects TRBV18 to TRBJ2-7; 8 nucleotides align to TRBD1. With 3 bases clipped from V and 1 base from J, the junction kept 5 bases outside the gene matches. CDR1 and CDR2 from the germline V gene are KGHSH and LQKENI. The CDR3 length is 15 residues. CDR3 residues: CASSPRTGNSYEQYF. The DNA of the CDR3 is TGTGCCAGCTCACCGCGGACAGGGAATTCCTACGAGCAGTACTTC.

The CDR3 is CASSPFRLSGESVYF. CDR3 in DNA: TGTGCCAGCAGCCCCTTTCGCCTGTCGGGCGAGAGTGTGTACTTC. The chain recombines TRBV7-8 with TRBJ2-7; D call uncertain. The V and J ends lost 5 bases and 12 bases respectively, with 26 bases between them. The germline gives CDR1 SGHVS, CDR2 FQNEAQ. The length of the CDR3 is 15 residues.

J is TRBJ2-3 and V is TRBV5-1; 8 bases match TRBD1. The CDR3 loop spans 15 amino acids. Trimming at V came to 4 bases and at J to 1 base, leaving 5 bases not matched to a gene. Germline V CDR1 and CDR2: SGHRS, YFSETQ. DNA for the CDR3: TGCGCCAGCAGCCCAAGGACAGGGCGCACAGATACGCAGTATTTT. It translates to CASSPRTGRTDTQYF.

This chain links TRBV5-1 with TRBJ2-3, with D possibly being TRBD2 (6 bases). The germline V gene has CDR1 SGHRS and CDR2 YFSETQ. The CDR3 totals 13 residues. The V end lost 9 bases, the J end lost 4 bases, and 15 bases lay between the germline ends. The CDR3 DNA sequence: TGCGCCACCAGGAGGGACGATTCAGATACGCAGTATTTT. Protein: CATRRDDSDTQYF.

The J gene is TRBJ2-7, the V gene TRBV27; 7 bases map to TRBD1. V lost 5 bases, J lost 3 bases, and 7 bases stayed unmatched. The CDR3 has 14 residues. Germline values: CDR1 MNHEY, CDR2 SMNVEV (reference sequence). CDR3 sequence (DNA): TGTGCCAGCAGTGTGACAGGGACCTACTACGAGCAGTACTTC. Residues: CASSVTGTYYEQYF.

This chain links TRBV7-9 with TRBJ1-2; D is perhaps TRBD1 (6 bases). This CDR3 is built from 12 residues. CDR1 and CDR2 (germline): SEHNR, FQNEAQ (reference sequence). V was cut by 4 bases and J by 8 bases, with 11 bases left in between. The CDR3 protein is CASSSRQVGYTF. The DNA of the CDR3 is TGTGCCAGCAGCTCCAGACAGGTCGGCTACACCTTC.

For the CDR3, the DNA is TGTGCCATCAGCGTATTACAGGGGGCTGAGGAGACCCAGTACTTC. Protein product: CAISVLQGAEETQYF. This chain joins TRBV10-3 and TRBJ2-5; 9 bases match TRBD1. Trimming at V came to 6 bases and at J to 5 bases, leaving 10 bases not matched to a gene. CDR1 ENHRY and CDR2 SYGVKD come from the germline V gene. CDR3 length: 15 residues.

The chain uses TRBV5-6 and TRBJ1-3, with unresolved D. The germline V and J ends were trimmed by 4 bases and 4 bases, with 21 bases remaining between them. Germline CDR1 SGHDT, CDR2 YYEEEE. This CDR3 has 17 amino acids. As DNA, the CDR3 is TGTGCCAGCAGCCCCCCGGAATCCGGGCTCAGAGGAAACACCATATATTTT. Protein: CASSPPESGLRGNTIYF.